This is a list of T cell receptor beta chains from one sample in a study of cytomegalovirus exposure and HLA in healthy donors. TCRdb's table, derived via immunoSEQ multiplex PCR, lists solely in-frame clones and lacks some. The sample yields about 190,000 clones, 84% seen once. Sequenced material: PBMCs. The source is a woman between 45 and 65 years old in good health and CMV-seropositive. The CDR3 runs from the conserved cysteine through the conserved F or W. The order of the fields is D gene, clone size, J gene, V gene, CDR3 protein, CDR3 DNA. D genes are given only for firm matches. The size of a clone is reported for some rows only, either as once, few or many, or as a class for expanded clones.

>TRBD1|-|TRBJ2-7|TRBV5-3
CARCPVRQGISEQYF
TGTGCCAGATGCCCCGTGAGACAGGGGATTTCCGAGCAGTACTTC
>TRBD2|-|TRBJ2-3|TRBV4-2
CASSREALAGGRADTQYF
TGTGCCAGCAGCCGGGAGGCTTTAGCGGGGGGGCGCGCAGATACGCAGTATTTT
>TRBD1|few|TRBJ2-3|TRBV5-6
CASSQPGQGVTDTQYF
TGTGCCAGCAGTCAACCGGGACAGGGTGTCACAGATACGCAGTATTTT
>-|-|TRBJ1-2|TRBV19
CASSTEGWGYTF
TGTGCCAGTAGTACGGAGGGATGGGGCTACACCTTC
>TRBD1|few|TRBJ1-1|TRBV4-2
CASSRSVGQVNTEAFF
TGTGCCAGCAGCCGATCCGTGGGACAGGTGAACACTGAAGCTTTCTTT
>-|-|TRBJ1-5|TRBV28
CASSLAYLNQPQHF
TGTGCCAGCAGTTTAGCGTATTTGAATCAGCCCCAGCATTTT
>-|few|TRBJ2-7|TRBV5-1
CASSLQGGSEQYF
TGCGCCAGCAGCTTACAGGGCGGTAGCGAGCAGTACTTC
>-|-|TRBJ2-2|TRBV15
CATSREVLNTGELFF
TGTGCCACCAGCAGAGAGGTACTGAACACCGGGGAGCTGTTTTTT
>-|few|TRBJ1-3|TRBV5-1
CASSFGGRKDTIYF
TGCGCCAGCAGCTTCGGGGGGCGTAAGGACACCATATATTTT
>-|-|TRBJ2-3|TRBV7-2
CASSPRLAGSTDTQYF
TGTGCCAGCAGCCCCAGGTTGGCGGGGAGCACAGATACGCAGTATTTT
>-|-|TRBJ2-2|TRBV5-1
CASSFDLGGTGELFF
TGCGCCAGCAGCTTTGATTTAGGGGGCACCGGGGAGCTGTTTTTT
>-|-|TRBJ2-7|TRBV13
CASSLFGEGRSYEQYF
TGTGCCAGCAGCTTATTCGGAGAGGGCCGCTCCTACGAGCAGTACTTC
>TRBD2|-|TRBJ2-1|TRBV7-2
CASSLRLAGGYNEQFF
TGTGCCAGCAGCTTAAGACTAGCGGGGGGATACAATGAGCAGTTCTTC
>TRBD1|-|TRBJ1-3|TRBV9
CASSVGQGTGNTIYF
TGTGCCAGCAGCGTAGGACAGGGAACTGGAAACACCATATATTTT
>-|once|TRBJ2-2|TRBV9
CASSVGGSASNTGELFF
TGTGCCAGCAGCGTGGGAGGCTCCGCTTCGAACACCGGGGAGCTGTTTTTT
>TRBD1|-|TRBJ2-3|TRBV6-5
CASTSGQEGTDTQYF
TGTGCCAGCACCTCCGGACAGGAAGGCACAGATACGCAGTATTTT
>TRBD1|-|TRBJ2-3|TRBV7-2
CASSLEGGRPDTQYF
TGTGCCAGCAGCCTAGAAGGGGGCCGCCCAGATACGCAGTATTTT
>TRBD2|-|TRBJ2-1|TRBV4-1
CASSHQTSGGVNEQFF
TGCGCCAGCAGCCACCAAACTAGCGGGGGGGTCAATGAGCAGTTCTTC
>TRBD2|-|TRBJ2-1|TRBV5-1
CASSLDGGADNEQFF
TGCGCCAGCAGCTTGGACGGGGGGGCCGACAATGAGCAGTTCTTC
>TRBD1|-|TRBJ1-2|TRBV7-9
CASSLGQGASYGYTF
TGTGCCAGCAGCTTGGGACAGGGGGCTAGCTATGGCTACACCTTC
>TRBD2|-|TRBJ2-5|TRBV5-6
CASAQAGRETQYF
TGTGCCAGCGCTCAAGCGGGGCGGGAGACCCAGTACTTC
>TRBD1|-|TRBJ2-3|TRBV29-1
CSVEDWQGEDTQYF
TGCAGCGTTGAGGATTGGCAGGGGGAAGATACGCAGTATTTT
>-|-|TRBJ1-4|TRBV7-9
CASSLGAANEKLFF
TGTGCCAGCAGCTTAGGGGCAGCTAATGAAAAACTGTTTTTT
>-|-|TRBJ1-3|TRBV5-6
CASSFATPGNTIYF
TGTGCCAGCAGCTTTGCTACCCCAGGAAACACCATATATTTT
>-|-|TRBJ2-7|TRBV6-5
CASTRGSSYEQYF
TGTGCCAGCACAAGGGGGAGCTCCTACGAGCAGTACTTC
>TRBD1|-|TRBJ1-4|TRBV30
CAWSSHRGQNEKLFF
TGTGCCTGGAGTTCACACAGGGGGCAGAATGAAAAACTGTTTTTT
>TRBD1|-|TRBJ1-2|TRBV5-4
CASSQGQIYGYTF
TGTGCCAGCAGCCAGGGACAGATCTATGGCTACACCTTC
>TRBD1|-|TRBJ1-4|TRBV28
CASSETGVNNEKLFF
TGTGCCAGCAGTGAGACAGGGGTTAATAATGAAAAACTGTTTTTT
>-|once|TRBJ2-1|TRBV4-1
CASSPNRGYNEQFF
TGTGCCAGCAGCCCGAATAGGGGTTACAATGAGCAGTTCTTC
>-|-|TRBJ2-1|TRBV5-1
CASSSQGINEQFF
TGCGCCAGCAGTTCGCAGGGAATCAATGAGCAGTTCTTC
>-|-|TRBJ1-1|TRBV7-2
CASSLARSEAFF
TGTGCCAGCAGCTTAGCGAGGAGTGAAGCTTTCTTT
>-|-|TRBJ2-7|TRBV7-9
CSSSLSGGGYEQYF
TGTTCCAGCAGCCTCTCTGGCGGAGGCTACGAGCAGTACTTC
>TRBD1|-|TRBJ1-2|TRBV9
CASSTRTGFNYGYTF
TGTGCCAGCAGCACCCGGACAGGGTTTAACTATGGCTACACCTTC